The entry below gives a single T cell receptor (beta chain) sequence along with its context. Its specificity is unknown. The data are from a study of cytomegalovirus exposure and HLA in healthy donors. General study results and limits: Reports described diagnosis of cytomegalovirus status by the classifier as highly specific and sensitive. The study carried out a later analysis of TCR beta sequences. It associated under 20,000 of them with specific HLA alleles at a false discovery rate of 0.05. Highly shared variants forming one cluster were likely a sequencing artifact.

A multiplex PCR was run with 60 Vbeta primers and 13 Jbeta primers. The repertoire was sequenced with immunoSEQ multiplex PCR; TCRdb's copy has only in-frame clones and lacks some. The sample records some 140,000 clones, approximately 77% being singletons. This sequence was found in a middle-aged woman in good health and CMV-seronegative. The sequenced material came from PBMCs.

CDR3 sequence: CASSYRQGEGYTF. The CDR3 nucleotides read TGTGCCAGCAGTTACCGACAGGGCGAGGGCTACACCTTC. The gene calls are TRBV6-6 and TRBJ1-2, with 7 nucleotides matching TRBD1. This CDR3 has 13 amino acids. The V gene end was trimmed by 2 bases and the J gene end by 8 bases; junction bases not matched to a gene: 5. Germline CDR1 is MNHNY and CDR2 is SVGAGI (reference sequence).